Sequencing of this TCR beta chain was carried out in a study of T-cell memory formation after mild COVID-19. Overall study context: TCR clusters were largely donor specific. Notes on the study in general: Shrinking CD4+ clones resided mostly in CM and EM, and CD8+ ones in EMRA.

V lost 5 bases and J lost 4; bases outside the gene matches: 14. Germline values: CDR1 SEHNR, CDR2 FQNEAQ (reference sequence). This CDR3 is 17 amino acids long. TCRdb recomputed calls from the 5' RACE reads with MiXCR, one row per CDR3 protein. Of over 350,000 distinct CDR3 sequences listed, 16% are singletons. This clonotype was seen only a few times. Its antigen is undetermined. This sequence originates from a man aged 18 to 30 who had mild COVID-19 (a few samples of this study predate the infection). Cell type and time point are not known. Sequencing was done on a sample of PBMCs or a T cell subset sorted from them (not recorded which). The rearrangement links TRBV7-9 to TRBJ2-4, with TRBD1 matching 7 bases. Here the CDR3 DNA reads TGTGCCAGCAGCCAAAGACCCAGGGGACAGAAGAAAAACATTCAGTACTTC. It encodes CASSQRPRGQKKNIQYF.